Listed below are T cell receptor beta chains from one sample, sequenced in a study of T-cell reconstitution after alpha-beta-depleted transplantation in children. TCRdb recomputed calls from the PCR reads with MiXCR, one row per CDR3 protein. The profile shows 400,000 to 550,000 distinct CDR3 sequences, about 10% of them singletons. The input for sequencing was PBMCs, taken before TCRalphabeta/CD19-depleted stem cell transplant. These receptors were collected from a child under 10 years old with inherited bone marrow failure, due to receive a stem cell transplant. The CDR3 runs from the conserved cysteine through the conserved F or W. The D gene is left open where the match is weak. The size field is filled for only some rows; it gives once, few, many or a size class.

j_gene	d_gene	v_gene	abundance	CDR3aa	CDR3nt
TRBJ1-5	.	TRBV27	many	CASSLVGSPGEATQHF	TGTGCCAGCAGTTTAGTCGGGTCTCCGGGGGAAGCGACCCAGCATTTT
TRBJ2-2	.	TRBV5-1	many	CASTPTPDTGELFF	TGCGCCAGCACCCCGACCCCGGACACCGGGGAGCTGTTTTTT
TRBJ2-5	.	TRBV7-2	many	CASSTGTSGTQYF	TGTGCCAGCAGCACCGGGACATCCGGGACCCAGTACTTC
TRBJ2-3	.	TRBV9	many	CASGKGADTQYF	TGTGCCAGCGGCAAGGGAGCAGATACGCAGTATTTT
TRBJ2-6	.	TRBV9	many	CASTQPGANVLTF	TGTGCCAGCACTCAACCCGGGGCCAACGTCCTGACTTTC
TRBJ2-7	.	TRBV4-1	many	CASSLRANRDEQYF	TGCGCCAGCAGCCTAAGGGCAAATCGTGACGAGCAGTACTTC
TRBJ1-1	.	TRBV30	few	CAWSVWAEAFF	TGTGCCTGGAGTGTATGGGCAGAAGCTTTCTTT
TRBJ2-2	.	TRBV7-9	.	CASSPRPAAGELFF	TGTGCCAGCAGCCCTCGCCCAGCGGCCGGGGAGCTGTTTTTT
TRBJ2-3	TRBD2	TRBV28	many	CASSPTSGMLTDTQYF	TGTGCCAGCAGTCCGACTAGCGGGATGTTGACAGATACGCAGTATTTT
TRBJ2-1	.	TRBV6-5	.	CASSYSAGAYNEQFF	TGTGCCAGCAGTTACTCGGCAGGGGCCTACAATGAGCAGTTCTTC
TRBJ2-2	.	TRBV19	few	CASSDRGGNTGELFF	TGTGCCAGTAGTGATCGGGGAGGGAACACCGGGGAGCTGTTTTTT
TRBJ2-1	.	TRBV27	few	CASSLRAGRLYNEQFF	TGTGCCAGCAGTTTACGGGCAGGGAGGTTATACAATGAGCAGTTCTTC
TRBJ2-3	.	TRBV15	many	CATSNGISDTQYF	TGTGCCACCAGCAACGGAATTTCAGATACGCAGTATTTT
TRBJ2-5	.	TRBV29-1	many	CSVDRGGIDETQYF	TGCAGCGTTGATCGGGGCGGGATCGACGAGACCCAGTACTTC
TRBJ2-7	TRBD1	TRBV7-2	many	CASSLGQGAGEQYF	TGTGCCAGCAGCTTAGGACAGGGGGCAGGCGAGCAGTACTTC
TRBJ2-6	.	TRBV5-4	few	CASSLFYSGANVLTF	TGTGCCAGCAGCTTGTTTTACTCTGGGGCCAACGTCCTGACTTTC
TRBJ2-7	.	TRBV5-1	many	CASSAVADYEQYF	TGCGCCAGCAGTGCGGTGGCGGACTACGAGCAGTACTTC
TRBJ2-5	.	TRBV11-2	many	CASTTAGRNQETQYF	TGTGCCAGCACCACTGCGGGACGGAACCAAGAGACCCAGTACTTC
TRBJ2-2	TRBD2	TRBV10-3	many	CATWTSQNTGELFF	TGTGCCACCTGGACTAGCCAGAACACCGGGGAGCTGTTTTTT
TRBJ1-5	TRBD1	TRBV18	many	CASSRDRGTQPQHF	TGTGCCAGCTCCCGGGACAGGGGCACTCAGCCCCAGCATTTT
TRBJ2-3	TRBD2	TRBV6-5	many	CASSYHAASGRVDTQYF	TGTGCCAGCAGCTACCACGCGGCGAGCGGGAGGGTAGATACGCAGTATTTT
TRBJ1-4	.	TRBV5-1	many	CASRSGHEKLFF	TGCGCCAGCAGATCCGGGCATGAAAAACTGTTTTTT
TRBJ1-1	.	TRBV27	many	CASSLSPGLNTEAFF	TGTGCCAGCAGTTTATCTCCAGGGTTGAACACTGAAGCTTTCTTT
TRBJ2-7	.	TRBV10-3	many	CAISAKTGQEAYEQYF	TGTGCCATCAGTGCAAAGACGGGGCAGGAGGCCTACGAGCAGTACTTC
TRBJ2-7	TRBD2	TRBV9	many	CASSPGLAVTYEQYF	TGTGCCAGCAGCCCCGGACTAGCGGTTACTTACGAGCAGTACTTC
TRBJ1-2	TRBD1	TRBV4-1	.	CASSQEPRTGIYAYTF	TGCGCCAGCAGCCAAGAACCCCGGACAGGGATCTATGCCTACACCTTC
TRBJ2-7	.	TRBV29-1	many	CSVGASSYEQYF	TGCAGCGTTGGGGCGTCTTCCTACGAGCAGTACTTC
TRBJ2-1	TRBD2	TRBV3-1	many	CASSQRGTSGTEQFF	TGTGCCAGCAGCCAAAGGGGGACTAGCGGGACTGAGCAGTTCTTC
TRBJ2-1	.	TRBV29-1	few	CSVSRTVYSARNEQFF	TGCAGCGTCAGCCGGACAGTTTACTCCGCCAGGAATGAGCAGTTCTTC
TRBJ2-5	TRBD1	TRBV7-9	many	CASSLPTGGRETQYF	TGTGCCAGCAGCCTCCCGACAGGGGGAAGGGAGACCCAGTACTTC
TRBJ1-4	TRBD1	TRBV4-3	many	CASSLYAQGSNEKLFF	TGCGCCAGCAGCCTATACGCACAGGGGAGTAATGAAAAACTGTTTTTT
TRBJ1-4	.	TRBV7-9	many	CASSLFGTTNEKLFF	TGTGCCAGCAGCTTATTCGGTACAACTAATGAAAAACTGTTTTTT
TRBJ2-2	.	TRBV11-2	few	CASSHATGENTGELFF	TGTGCCAGCAGTCACGCGACGGGAGAGAACACCGGGGAGCTGTTTTTT
TRBJ2-3	TRBD2	TRBV4-1	few	CASTSVLAGNIDTQYF	TGCGCCAGCACCTCTGTACTAGCGGGAAATATAGATACGCAGTATTTT
TRBJ1-2	.	TRBV12-3/TRBV12-4	few	CASSLARRLPGYTF	TGTGCCAGCAGTTTGGCCAGGAGACTTCCCGGCTACACCTTC
TRBJ2-2	TRBD2	TRBV20-1	many	CSAKMAGAGTGELFF	TGCAGTGCTAAGATGGCGGGAGCGGGCACCGGGGAGCTGTTTTTT